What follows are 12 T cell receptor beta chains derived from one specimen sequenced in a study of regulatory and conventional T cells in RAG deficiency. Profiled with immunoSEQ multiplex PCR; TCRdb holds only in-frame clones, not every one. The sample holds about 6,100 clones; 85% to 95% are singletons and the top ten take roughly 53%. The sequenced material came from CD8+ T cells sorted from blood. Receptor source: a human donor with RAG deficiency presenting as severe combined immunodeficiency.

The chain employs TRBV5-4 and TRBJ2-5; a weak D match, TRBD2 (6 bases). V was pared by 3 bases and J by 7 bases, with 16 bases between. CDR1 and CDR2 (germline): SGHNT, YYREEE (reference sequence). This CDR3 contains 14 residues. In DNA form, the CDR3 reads TGTGCCAGCAGCTACTTGATGGGGGGTGGGACCCAGTACTTC. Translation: CASSYLMGGGTQYF. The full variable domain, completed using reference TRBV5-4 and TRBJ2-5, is ETGVTQSPTHLIKTRGQQVTLRCSSQSGHNTVSWYQQALGQGPQFIFQYYREEENGRGNFPPRFSGLQFPNYSSELNVNALELDDSALYLCASSYLMGGGTQYFGPGTRLLVL.

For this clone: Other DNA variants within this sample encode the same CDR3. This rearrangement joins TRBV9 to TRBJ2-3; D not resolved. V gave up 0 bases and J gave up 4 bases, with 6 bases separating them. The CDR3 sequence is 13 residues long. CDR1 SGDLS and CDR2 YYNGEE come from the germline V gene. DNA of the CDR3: TGTGCCAGCAGCGTAGGGGGTTCAGATACGCAGTATTTT. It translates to CASSVGGSDTQYF.

As DNA, the CDR3 is TGCGCCAGCAGCCAAGAGACAGGGGGCGCCGATACGCAGTATTTT. This translates into CASSQETGGADTQYF. The rearrangement joins TRBV4-3 to TRBJ2-3, with TRBD1 identical over 10 bases. Germline trimming cut 0 bases from V and 6 bases from J; bases unmatched to any gene: 3. The CDR3 contains 15 residues. CDR1 and CDR2 (germline): LGHNA, YSLEER.

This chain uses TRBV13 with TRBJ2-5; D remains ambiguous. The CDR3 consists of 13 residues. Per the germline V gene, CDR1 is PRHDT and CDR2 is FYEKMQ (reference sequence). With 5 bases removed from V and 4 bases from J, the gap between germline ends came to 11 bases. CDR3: CASSRRLLETQYF. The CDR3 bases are TGTGCCAGCAGCCGGCGGTTATTAGAGACCCAGTACTTC.

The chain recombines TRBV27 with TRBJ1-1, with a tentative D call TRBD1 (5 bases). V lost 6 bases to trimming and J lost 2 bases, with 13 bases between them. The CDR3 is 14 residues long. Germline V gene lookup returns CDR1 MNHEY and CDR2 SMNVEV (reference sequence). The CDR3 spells CASRAGGINTEAFF. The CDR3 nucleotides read TGTGCCAGCAGGGCGGGGGGGATAAACACTGAAGCTTTCTTT.

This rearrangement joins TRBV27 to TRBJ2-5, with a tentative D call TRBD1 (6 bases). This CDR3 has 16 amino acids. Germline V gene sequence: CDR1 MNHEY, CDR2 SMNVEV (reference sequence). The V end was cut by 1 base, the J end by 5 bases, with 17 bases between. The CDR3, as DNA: TGTGCCAGCAGTTTATTCGGCAGGGGCCCCCGGGAGACCCAGTACTTC. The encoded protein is CASSLFGRGPRETQYF.

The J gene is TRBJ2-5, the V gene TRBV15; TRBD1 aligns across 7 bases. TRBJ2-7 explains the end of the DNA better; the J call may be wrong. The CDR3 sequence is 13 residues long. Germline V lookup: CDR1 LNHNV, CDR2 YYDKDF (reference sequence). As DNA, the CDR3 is TGTGCCACCGCTTGGGACAGAAGTTACGAGCAGTACTTC. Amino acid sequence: CATAWDRSYEQYF.

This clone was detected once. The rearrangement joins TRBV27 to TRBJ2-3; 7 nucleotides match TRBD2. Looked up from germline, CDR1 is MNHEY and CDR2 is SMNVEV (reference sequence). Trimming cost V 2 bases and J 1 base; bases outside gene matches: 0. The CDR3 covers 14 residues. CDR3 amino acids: CASSLLAGTDTQYF. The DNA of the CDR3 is TGTGCCAGCAGTTTACTAGCGGGCACAGATACGCAGTATTTT.

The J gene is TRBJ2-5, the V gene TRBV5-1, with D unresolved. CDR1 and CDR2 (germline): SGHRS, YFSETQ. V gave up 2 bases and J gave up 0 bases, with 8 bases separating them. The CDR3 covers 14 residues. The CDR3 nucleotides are TGCGCCAGCAGCTTTCCTTATTACCAAGAGACCCAGTACTTC. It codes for CASSFPYYQETQYF.

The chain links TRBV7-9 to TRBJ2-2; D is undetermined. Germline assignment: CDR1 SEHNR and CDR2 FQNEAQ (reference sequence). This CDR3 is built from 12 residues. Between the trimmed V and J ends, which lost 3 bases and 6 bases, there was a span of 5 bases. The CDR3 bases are TGTGCCAGCAGCTTTGGGCCCGGGGAGCTGTTTTTT. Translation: CASSFGPGELFF. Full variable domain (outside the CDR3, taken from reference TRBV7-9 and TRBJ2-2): DTGVSQNPRHKITKRGQNVTFRCDPISEHNRLYWYRQTLGQGPEFLTYFQNEAQLEKSRLLSDRFSAERPKGSFSTLEIQRTEQGDSAMYLCASSFGPGELFFGEGSRLTVL.

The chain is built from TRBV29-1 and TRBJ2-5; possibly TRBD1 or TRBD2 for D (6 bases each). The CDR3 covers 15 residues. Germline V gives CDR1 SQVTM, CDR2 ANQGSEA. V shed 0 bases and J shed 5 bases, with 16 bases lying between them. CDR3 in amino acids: CSVEEGGLPGETQYF. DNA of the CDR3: TGCAGCGTTGAAGAGGGGGGCCTCCCGGGGGAGACCCAGTACTTC. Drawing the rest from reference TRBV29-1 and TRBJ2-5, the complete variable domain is SAVISQKPSRDICQRGTSLTIQCQVDSQVTMMFWYRQQPGQSLTLIATANQGSEATYESGFVIDKFPISRPNLTFSTLTVSNMSPEDSSIYLCSVEEGGLPGETQYFGPGTRLLVL.

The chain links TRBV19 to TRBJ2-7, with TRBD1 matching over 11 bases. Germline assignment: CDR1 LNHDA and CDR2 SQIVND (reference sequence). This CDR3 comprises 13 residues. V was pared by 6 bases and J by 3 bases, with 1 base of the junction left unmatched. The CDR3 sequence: CASSGTGGYEQYF. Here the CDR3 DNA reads TGTGCCAGTAGCGGGACAGGGGGCTACGAGCAGTACTTC.